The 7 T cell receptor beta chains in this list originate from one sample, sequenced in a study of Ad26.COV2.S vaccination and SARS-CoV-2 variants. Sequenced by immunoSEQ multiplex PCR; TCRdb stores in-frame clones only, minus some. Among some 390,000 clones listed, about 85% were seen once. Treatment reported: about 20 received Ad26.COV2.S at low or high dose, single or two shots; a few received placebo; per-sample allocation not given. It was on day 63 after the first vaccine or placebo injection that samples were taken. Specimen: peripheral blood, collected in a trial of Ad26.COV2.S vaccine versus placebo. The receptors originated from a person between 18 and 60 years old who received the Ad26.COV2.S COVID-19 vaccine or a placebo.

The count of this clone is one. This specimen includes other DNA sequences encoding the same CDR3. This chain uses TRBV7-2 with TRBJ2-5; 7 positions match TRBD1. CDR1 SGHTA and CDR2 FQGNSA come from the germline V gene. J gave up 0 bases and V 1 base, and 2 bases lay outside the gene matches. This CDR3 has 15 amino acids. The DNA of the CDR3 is TGTGCCAGCAGCTTAGGGGACAGAAACCAAGAGACCCAGTACTTC. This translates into CASSLGDRNQETQYF.

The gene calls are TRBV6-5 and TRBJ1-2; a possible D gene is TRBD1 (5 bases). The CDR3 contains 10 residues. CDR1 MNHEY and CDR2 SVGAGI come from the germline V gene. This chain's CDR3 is CGVGTYGYTF. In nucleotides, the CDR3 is TGTGGGGTAGGGACCTATGGCTACACCTTC.

DNA for the CDR3: TGTGCCATCTTGGCCGATTTGAACACTGAAGCTTTCTTT. It translates to CAILADLNTEAFF. This chain joins TRBV10-3 and TRBJ1-1; no reliable D call. This CDR3 has 13 residues. V lost 8 bases and J 0 bases, leaving 10 bases between the germline ends. Germline CDR1 and CDR2: ENHRY and SYGVKD.

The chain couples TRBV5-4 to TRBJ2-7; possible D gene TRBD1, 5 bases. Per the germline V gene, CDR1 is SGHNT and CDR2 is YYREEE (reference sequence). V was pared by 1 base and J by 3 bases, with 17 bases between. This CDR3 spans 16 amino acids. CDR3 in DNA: TGTGCCAGCAGCTTGTCTTCAGGGCTCATGAGCTACGAGCAGTACTTC. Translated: CASSLSSGLMSYEQYF.

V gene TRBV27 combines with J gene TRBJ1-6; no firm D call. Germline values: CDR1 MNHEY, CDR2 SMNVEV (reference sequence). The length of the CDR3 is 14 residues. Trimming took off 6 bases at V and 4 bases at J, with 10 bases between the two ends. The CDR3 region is CASSREGYNSPLHF. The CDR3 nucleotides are TGTGCCAGCAGCCGCGAGGGTTATAATTCACCCCTCCACTTT.

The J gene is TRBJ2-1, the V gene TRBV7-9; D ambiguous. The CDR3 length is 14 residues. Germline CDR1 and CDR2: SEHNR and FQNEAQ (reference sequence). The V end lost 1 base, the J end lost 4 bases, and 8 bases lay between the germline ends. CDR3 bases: TGTGCCAGCAGCTTAGTATCCGGGTACAATGAGCAGTTCTTC. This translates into CASSLVSGYNEQFF. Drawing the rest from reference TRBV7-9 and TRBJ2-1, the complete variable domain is DTGVSQNPRHKITKRGQNVTFRCDPISEHNRLYWYRQTLGQGPEFLTYFQNEAQLEKSRLLSDRFSAERPKGSFSTLEIQRTEQGDSAMYLCASSLVSGYNEQFFGPGTRLTVL.

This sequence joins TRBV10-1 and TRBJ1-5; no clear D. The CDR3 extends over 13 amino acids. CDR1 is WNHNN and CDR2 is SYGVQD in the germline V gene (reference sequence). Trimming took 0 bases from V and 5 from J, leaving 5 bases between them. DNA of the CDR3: TGCGCCAGCAGTGAGTCTTACCATCAGCCCCAGCATTTT. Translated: CASSESYHQPQHF.